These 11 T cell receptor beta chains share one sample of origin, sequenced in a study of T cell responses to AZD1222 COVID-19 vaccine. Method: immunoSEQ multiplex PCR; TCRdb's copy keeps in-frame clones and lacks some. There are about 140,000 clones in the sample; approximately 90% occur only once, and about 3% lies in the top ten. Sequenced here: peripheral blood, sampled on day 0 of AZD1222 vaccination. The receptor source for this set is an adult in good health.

CDR3 in DNA: TGTGCCAGCAGCCGCGGAACGGTCGCGGAGACCCAGTACTTC. It yields the protein CASSRGTVAETQYF. V is TRBV7-2 and J is TRBJ2-5; D not certain. Germline V CDR1 and CDR2: SGHTA, FQGNSA. Trimming cost V 5 bases and J 5 bases, with 15 bases left between them. The length of the CDR3 is 14 residues.

CDR3: CASSLAGMSGYTF. CDR3 DNA sequence: TGTGCCAGCAGCTTAGCGGGCATGAGTGGCTACACCTTC. The chain employs TRBV11-3 and TRBJ1-2; D not resolved. Germline CDR1 reads SGHNT; CDR2 reads YENEEA. Between the trimmed V and J ends, which lost 1 base and 7 bases, there was a span of 10 bases. The CDR3 totals 13 residues.

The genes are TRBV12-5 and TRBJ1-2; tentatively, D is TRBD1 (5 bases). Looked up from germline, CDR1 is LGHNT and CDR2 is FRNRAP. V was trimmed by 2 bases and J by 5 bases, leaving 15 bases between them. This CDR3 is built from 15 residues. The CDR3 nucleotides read TGTGCTAGTGGTTTGTGGGGGGAAGGTAGATATGGCTACACCTTC. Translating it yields CASGLWGEGRYGYTF.

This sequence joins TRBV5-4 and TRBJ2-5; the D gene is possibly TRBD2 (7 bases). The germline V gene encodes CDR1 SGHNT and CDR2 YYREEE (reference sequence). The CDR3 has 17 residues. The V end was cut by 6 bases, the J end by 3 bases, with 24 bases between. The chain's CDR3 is CASMSFAGAPGKETQYF. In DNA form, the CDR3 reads TGTGCCAGCATGTCGTTCGCGGGGGCCCCAGGTAAAGAGACCCAGTACTTC.

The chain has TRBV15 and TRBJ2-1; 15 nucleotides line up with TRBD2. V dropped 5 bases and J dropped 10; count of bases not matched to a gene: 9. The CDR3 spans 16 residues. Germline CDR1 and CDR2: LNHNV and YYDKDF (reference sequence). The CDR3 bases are TGTGCCACCAGCGTCGGACTAGCGGGGGGGCCATGGGAGCAGTTCTTC. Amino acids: CATSVGLAGGPWEQFF. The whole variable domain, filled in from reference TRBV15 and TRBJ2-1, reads DAMVIQNPRYQVTQFGKPVTLSCSQTLNHNVMYWYQQKSSQAPKLLFHYYDKDFNNEADTPDNFQSRRPNTSFCFLDIRSPGLGDTAMYLCATSVGLAGGPWEQFFGPGTRLTVL.

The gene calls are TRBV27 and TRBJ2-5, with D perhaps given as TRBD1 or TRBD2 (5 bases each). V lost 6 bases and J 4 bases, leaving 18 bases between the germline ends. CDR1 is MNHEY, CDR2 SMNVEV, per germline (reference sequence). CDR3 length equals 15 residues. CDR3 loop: CASSPGTPQVETQYF. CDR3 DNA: TGTGCCAGCAGCCCCGGGACCCCTCAGGTAGAGACCCAGTACTTC.

Here the CDR3 DNA reads TGTGCCAGCAGTTTTTTAGGGACGGGTTACGAGCAGTACTTC. Its translation is CASSFLGTGYEQYF. V and J are TRBV28 and TRBJ2-7; perhaps D is TRBD1 or TRBD2 (5 bases each). V was trimmed by 3 bases and J by 4 bases, leaving 13 bases between them. The CDR3 spans 14 residues. The germline V gene has CDR1 MDHEN and CDR2 SYDVKM.

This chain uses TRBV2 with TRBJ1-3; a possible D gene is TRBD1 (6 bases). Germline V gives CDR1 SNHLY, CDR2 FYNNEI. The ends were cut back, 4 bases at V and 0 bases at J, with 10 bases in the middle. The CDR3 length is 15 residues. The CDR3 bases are TGTGCCAGCAGTGTAACAGGGCGCTCTGGAAACACCATATATTTT. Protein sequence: CASSVTGRSGNTIYF.

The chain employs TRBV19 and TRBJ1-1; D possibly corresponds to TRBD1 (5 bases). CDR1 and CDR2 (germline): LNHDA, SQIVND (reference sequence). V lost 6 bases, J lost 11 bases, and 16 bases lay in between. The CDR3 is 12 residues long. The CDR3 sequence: CASRIRGGVAFF. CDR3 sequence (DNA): TGTGCCAGTAGGATAAGGGGAGGAGTGGCTTTCTTT.

The CDR3 nucleotides are TGTGCCAGCAGTGAAAGGAGATACACAGATACGCAGTATTTT. This codes for CASSERRYTDTQYF. The chain carries TRBV6-1 and TRBJ2-3; D not certain. V was pared by 2 bases and J by 2 bases, with 8 bases between. The CDR3 runs 14 residues. CDR1 is MNHNS, CDR2 SASEGT, per germline.

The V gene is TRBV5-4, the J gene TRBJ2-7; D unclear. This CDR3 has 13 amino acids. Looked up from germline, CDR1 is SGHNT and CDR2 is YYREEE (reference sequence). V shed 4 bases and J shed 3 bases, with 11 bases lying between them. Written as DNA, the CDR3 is TGTGCCAGCAGCCAGGACGGATTCTACGAGCAGTACTTC. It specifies CASSQDGFYEQYF.